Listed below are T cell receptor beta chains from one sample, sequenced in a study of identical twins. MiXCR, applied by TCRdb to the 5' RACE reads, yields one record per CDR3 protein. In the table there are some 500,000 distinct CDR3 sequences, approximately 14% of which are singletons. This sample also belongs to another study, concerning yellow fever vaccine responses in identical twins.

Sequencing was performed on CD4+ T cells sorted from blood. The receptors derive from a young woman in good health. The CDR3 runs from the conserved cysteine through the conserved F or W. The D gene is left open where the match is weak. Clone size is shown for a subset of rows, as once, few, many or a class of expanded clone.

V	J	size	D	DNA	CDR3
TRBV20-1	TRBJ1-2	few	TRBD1	TGCAGTGCTAGGGACAGGACCCAGCGCGGCTACACCTTC	CSARDRTQRGYTF
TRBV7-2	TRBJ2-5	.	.	TGTGCCAGCAGCCCCAGAAGGGGCGGGAACCAAGAGACCCAGTACTTC	CASSPRRGGNQETQYF
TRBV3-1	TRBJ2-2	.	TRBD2	TGTGCCAGCAGCCTTCCCCGTTTAGCGGGAGCCACCGGGGAGCTGTTTTTT	CASSLPRLAGATGELFF
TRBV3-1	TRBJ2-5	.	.	TGTGCCAGCACTTGGGCTCGGGGGTCTGGAGAGACCCAGTACTTC	CASTWARGSGETQYF
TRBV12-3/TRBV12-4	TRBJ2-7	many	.	TGTGCCAGCGCGGTGCGGGGGCCCTACGAGCAGTACTTC	CASAVRGPYEQYF
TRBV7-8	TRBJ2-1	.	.	TGTGCCAGCAGCGTCGGGGGTCCGAGAAATGAGCAGTTCTTC	CASSVGGPRNEQFF
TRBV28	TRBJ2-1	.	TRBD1	TGTGCCAGCACCTCCGGACAGGGGGAAATCAATGAGCAGTTCTTC	CASTSGQGEINEQFF
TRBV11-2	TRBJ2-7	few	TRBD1	TGTGCCAGCAGCTTAGTTGGGACAGGGGCGCAGTACTTC	CASSLVGTGAQYF
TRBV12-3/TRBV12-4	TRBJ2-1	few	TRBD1	TGTGCCAGCAGCCTAGGGACAGATCGCAATGAGCAGTTCTTC	CASSLGTDRNEQFF
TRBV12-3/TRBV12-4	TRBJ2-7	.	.	TGTGCCAGCACCGCCCCAGGGCGAAAAGAGCAGTACTTC	CASTAPGRKEQYF
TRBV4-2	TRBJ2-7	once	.	TGTGCCAGCAGCCAAGTGAAGGCATACGAGCAGTACTTC	CASSQVKAYEQYF
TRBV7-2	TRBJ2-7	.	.	TGTGCCAGCAGCCCCCCCGGAGGGGACGAGCAGTACTTC	CASSPPGGDEQYF
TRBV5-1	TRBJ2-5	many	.	TGCGCCAGCAGCTTAAGTGATCGTCAAGAGACCCAGTACTTC	CASSLSDRQETQYF
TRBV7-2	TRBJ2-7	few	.	TGTGCCAGCAGCTCGTCCCAGGGGAACTACTACGAGCAGTACTTC	CASSSSQGNYYEQYF
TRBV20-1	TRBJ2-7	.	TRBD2	TGCAGTGCCAAAAGAGCGGGGGGGCTAAACGAGCAGTACTTC	CSAKRAGGLNEQYF
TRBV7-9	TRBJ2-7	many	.	TGTGCCAGCAGCCCCTTGGGGGGGCCAAGCTCCTACGAGCAGTACTTC	CASSPLGGPSSYEQYF
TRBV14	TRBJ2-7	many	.	TGTGCCAGCAGCCCCCTGCAGAAAGCCGAGCAGTACTTC	CASSPLQKAEQYF
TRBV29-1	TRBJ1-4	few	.	TGCAGCGTCCTCGATGAAAAACTGTTTTTT	CSVLDEKLFF
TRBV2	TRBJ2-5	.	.	TGTGCCAGCAGTAGAGGGACTTCTTGGGAAGAGACCCAGTACTTC	CASSRGTSWEETQYF
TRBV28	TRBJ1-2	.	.	TGTGCCAGCAGTTACCCGAGACAGAACTTCTATGGCTACACCTTC	CASSYPRQNFYGYTF
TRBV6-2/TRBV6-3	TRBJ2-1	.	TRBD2	TGTGCCACCACCCCCCTAGCGGCGTCCTACAATGAGCAGTTCTTC	CATTPLAASYNEQFF
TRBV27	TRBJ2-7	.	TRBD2	TGTGCCAGCAGTTTTCGGGAGGGGGTCTACGAGCAGTACTTC	CASSFREGVYEQYF
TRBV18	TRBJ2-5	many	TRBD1	TGTGCCAGCTCACGCGTTACGCTCGGGACAGGGGGCCCAGAGACCCAGTACTTC	CASSRVTLGTGGPETQYF
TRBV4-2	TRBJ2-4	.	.	TGTGCCAGCAGCCAAGATCGGGTCGGGCTAGCCAAAAACATTCAGTACTTC	CASSQDRVGLAKNIQYF